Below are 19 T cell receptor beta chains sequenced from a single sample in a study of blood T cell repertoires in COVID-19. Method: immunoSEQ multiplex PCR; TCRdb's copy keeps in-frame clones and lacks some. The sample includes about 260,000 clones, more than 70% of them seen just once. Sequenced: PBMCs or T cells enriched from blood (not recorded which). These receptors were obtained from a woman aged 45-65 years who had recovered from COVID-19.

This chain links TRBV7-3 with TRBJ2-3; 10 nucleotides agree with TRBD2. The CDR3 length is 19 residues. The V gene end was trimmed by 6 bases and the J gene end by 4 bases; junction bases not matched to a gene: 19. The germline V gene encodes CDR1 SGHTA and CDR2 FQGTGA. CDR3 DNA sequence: TGTGCCAGCAGACGGTCCCCTGGGCTAGCGGGAGAGGGCTCAGATACGCAGTATTTT. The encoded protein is CASRRSPGLAGEGSDTQYF.

The CDR3 loop is CASSAGRSGGDEQFF. The CDR3 DNA follows: TGTGCCAGCAGCGCCGGGAGGAGCGGTGGAGATGAGCAGTTCTTC. The chain carries TRBV28 and TRBJ2-1; 7 bases line up with TRBD2. The CDR3 contains 15 residues. Germline V gives CDR1 MDHEN, CDR2 SYDVKM. V lost 6 bases and J lost 8; bases outside the gene matches: 13.

The CDR3 protein is CAWSPGYNEQFF. DNA for the CDR3: TGTGCCTGGAGTCCAGGCTACAATGAGCAGTTCTTC. This chain joins TRBV30 and TRBJ2-1; D remains unclear. Germline V gene data show CDR1 as GTSNPN and CDR2 as SVGIG (reference sequence). V was trimmed by 2 bases and J by 3 bases, leaving 5 bases between them. This CDR3 has 12 amino acids.

Here the CDR3 reads CASSTLTGRNEQFF. CDR3 coding DNA: TGTGCCAGCAGCACCTTGACAGGGAGGAATGAGCAGTTCTTC. This chain uses TRBV5-4 with TRBJ2-1, with D perhaps TRBD1 (7 bases). CDR1 is SGHNT and CDR2 is YYREEE in the germline V gene (reference sequence). The CDR3 spans 14 residues. V was cut by 4 bases and J by 7 bases, with 15 bases left in between.

This chain's CDR3 is CSVVILAGVGELFF. In DNA, the CDR3 is TGCAGCGTTGTAATCCTAGCGGGAGTGGGGGAGCTGTTTTTT. This chain connects TRBV29-1 to TRBJ2-2; 10 bases fit TRBD2. CDR1 SQVTM and CDR2 ANQGSEA come from the germline V gene. This CDR3 spans 14 amino acids. After removal of 4 bases from V and 8 bases from J, the junction contained 7 bases not matched to a gene.

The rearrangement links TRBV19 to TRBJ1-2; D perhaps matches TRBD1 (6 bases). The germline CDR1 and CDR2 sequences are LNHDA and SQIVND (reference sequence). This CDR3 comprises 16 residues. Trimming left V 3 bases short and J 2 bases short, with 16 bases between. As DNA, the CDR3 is TGTGCCAGTAGTATCCCGAGGACAGCAACGAACTATGGCTACACCTTC. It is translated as CASSIPRTATNYGYTF.

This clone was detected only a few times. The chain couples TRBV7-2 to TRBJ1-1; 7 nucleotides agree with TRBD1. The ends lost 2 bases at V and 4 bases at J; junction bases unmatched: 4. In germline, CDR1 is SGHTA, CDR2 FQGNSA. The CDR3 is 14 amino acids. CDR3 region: CASSLSRQGTEAFF. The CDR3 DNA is TGTGCCAGCAGCTTATCCCGACAGGGCACTGAAGCTTTCTTT.

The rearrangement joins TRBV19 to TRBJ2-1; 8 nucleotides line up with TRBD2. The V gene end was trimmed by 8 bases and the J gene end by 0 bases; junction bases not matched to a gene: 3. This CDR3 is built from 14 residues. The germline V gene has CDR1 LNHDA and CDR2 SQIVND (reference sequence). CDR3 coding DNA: TGTGCCAGTTTAGCGGGAAGCTCCTACAATGAGCAGTTCTTC. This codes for CASLAGSSYNEQFF.

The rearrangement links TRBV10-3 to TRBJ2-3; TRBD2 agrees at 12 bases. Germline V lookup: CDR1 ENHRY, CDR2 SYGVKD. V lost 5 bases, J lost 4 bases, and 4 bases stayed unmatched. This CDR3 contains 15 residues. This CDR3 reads CAISKPSGGADTQYF. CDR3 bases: TGTGCCATCAGTAAACCTAGCGGGGGGGCAGATACGCAGTATTTT.

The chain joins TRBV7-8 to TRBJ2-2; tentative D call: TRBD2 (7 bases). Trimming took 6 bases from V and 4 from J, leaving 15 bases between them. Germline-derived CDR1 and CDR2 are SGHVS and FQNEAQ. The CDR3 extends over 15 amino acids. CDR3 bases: TGTGCCAGCAGGGACCGGAGGGGGGGCACCGGGGAGCTGTTTTTT. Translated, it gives CASRDRRGGTGELFF.

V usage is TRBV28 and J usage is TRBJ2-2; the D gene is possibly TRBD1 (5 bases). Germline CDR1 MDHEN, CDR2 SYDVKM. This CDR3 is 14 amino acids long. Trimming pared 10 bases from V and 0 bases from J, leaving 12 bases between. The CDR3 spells CATCQGPNTGELFF. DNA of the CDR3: TGTGCCACCTGCCAGGGTCCGAACACCGGGGAGCTGTTTTTT.

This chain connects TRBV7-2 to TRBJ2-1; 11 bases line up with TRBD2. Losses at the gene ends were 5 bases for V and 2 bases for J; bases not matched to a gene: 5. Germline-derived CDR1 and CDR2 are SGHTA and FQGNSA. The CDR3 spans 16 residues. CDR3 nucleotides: TGTGCCAGCAGCCGTCTACTAGCGGGGGCCTACAATGAGCAGTTCTTC. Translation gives CASSRLLAGAYNEQFF.

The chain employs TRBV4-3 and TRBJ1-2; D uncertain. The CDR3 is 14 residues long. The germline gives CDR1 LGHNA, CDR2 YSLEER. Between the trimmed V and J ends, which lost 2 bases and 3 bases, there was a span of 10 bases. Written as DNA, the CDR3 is TGCGCCAGCAGCCAATTGCTCCGGGACTATGGCTACACCTTC. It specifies CASSQLLRDYGYTF.

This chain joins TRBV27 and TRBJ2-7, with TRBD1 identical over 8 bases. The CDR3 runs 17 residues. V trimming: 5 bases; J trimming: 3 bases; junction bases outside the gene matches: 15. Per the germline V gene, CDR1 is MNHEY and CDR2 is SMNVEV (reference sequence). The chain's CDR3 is CASSPLDRATQGYEQYF. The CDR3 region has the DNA TGTGCCAGCAGTCCCCTGGACAGGGCGACGCAAGGCTACGAGCAGTACTTC.

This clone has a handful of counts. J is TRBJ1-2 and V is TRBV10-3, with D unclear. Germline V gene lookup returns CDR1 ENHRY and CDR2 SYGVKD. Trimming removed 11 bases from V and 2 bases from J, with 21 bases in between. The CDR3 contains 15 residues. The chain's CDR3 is CAANGPAGYNYGYTF. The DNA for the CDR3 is TGTGCCGCCAATGGCCCGGCAGGCTACAACTATGGCTACACCTTC.

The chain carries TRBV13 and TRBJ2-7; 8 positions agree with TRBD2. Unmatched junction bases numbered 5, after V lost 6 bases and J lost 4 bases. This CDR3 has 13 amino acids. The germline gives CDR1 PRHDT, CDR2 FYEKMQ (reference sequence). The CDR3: CASSSGLGYEQYF. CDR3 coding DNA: TGTGCCAGCAGTTCGGGACTAGGGTACGAGCAGTACTTC.

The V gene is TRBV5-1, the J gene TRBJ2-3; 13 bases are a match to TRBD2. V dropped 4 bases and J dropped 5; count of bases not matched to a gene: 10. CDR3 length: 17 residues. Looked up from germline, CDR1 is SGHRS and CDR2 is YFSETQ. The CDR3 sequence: CASSLLLAGGPQDTQYF. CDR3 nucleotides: TGCGCCAGCAGCCTTCTACTAGCGGGAGGGCCCCAAGATACGCAGTATTTT.

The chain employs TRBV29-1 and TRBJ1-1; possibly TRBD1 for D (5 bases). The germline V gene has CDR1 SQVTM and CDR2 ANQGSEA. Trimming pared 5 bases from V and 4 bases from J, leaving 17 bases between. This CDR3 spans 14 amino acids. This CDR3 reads CSVQPSGGGTEAFF. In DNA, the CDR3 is TGCAGCGTTCAGCCATCCGGGGGGGGCACTGAAGCTTTCTTT.

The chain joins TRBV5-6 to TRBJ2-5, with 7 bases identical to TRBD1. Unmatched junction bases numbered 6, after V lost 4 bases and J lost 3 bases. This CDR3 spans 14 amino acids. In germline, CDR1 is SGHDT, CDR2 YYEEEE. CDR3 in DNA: TGTGCCAGCAGCGTACTAACAGGGGAAGAGACCCAGTACTTC. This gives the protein CASSVLTGEETQYF.